These T cell receptor beta chains were read from a single sample in a study of blood T cell repertoires in COVID-19. Sequenced by immunoSEQ multiplex PCR; TCRdb stores in-frame clones only, minus some. The sample holds tens of thousands of clones, about nine tenths seen once. Sequenced material: peripheral blood. These receptors were collected from a man in his 70s with active or convalescent COVID-19. The CDR3 runs from the conserved cysteine through the conserved F or W. D genes are given only for firm matches. Rows give clone size only sometimes, using once, few, many, or a class for an expanded clone.

CDR3aa: CASSPSMGQTKETQYF
CDR3nt: TGTGCCAGCAGCCCATCAATGGGACAGACTAAAGAGACCCAGTACTTC
abundance: .
j_gene: TRBJ2-5
v_gene: TRBV7-9
d_gene: TRBD1

CDR3aa: CASSIRTPSNQPQHF
CDR3nt: TGTGCCAGCAGCATCCGGACACCTAGCAATCAGCCCCAGCATTTT
abundance: .
j_gene: TRBJ1-5
v_gene: TRBV7-2
d_gene: .

CDR3aa: CASSQNTGEYGYTF
CDR3nt: TGTGCCAGCAGCCAGAACACAGGGGAATATGGCTACACCTTC
abundance: .
j_gene: TRBJ1-2
v_gene: TRBV4-2
d_gene: TRBD1

CDR3aa: CASSLGRVQPQHF
CDR3nt: TGTGCCAGCAGCTTAGGCAGGGTTCAACCCCAGCATTTT
abundance: .
j_gene: TRBJ1-5
v_gene: TRBV7-8
d_gene: .

CDR3aa: CASSEAGFAGGYTF
CDR3nt: TGTGCCAGCAGCGAGGCGGGGTTTGCGGGCGGCTACACCTTC
abundance: once
j_gene: TRBJ1-2
v_gene: TRBV9
d_gene: .

CDR3aa: CASSGLAGGLGNEQFF
CDR3nt: TGCGCCAGCAGTGGACTAGCGGGGGGGCTAGGCAATGAGCAGTTCTTC
abundance: .
j_gene: TRBJ2-1
v_gene: TRBV10-2
d_gene: TRBD2

CDR3aa: CASRSKQGVDTIYF
CDR3nt: TGTGCCAGCAGATCTAAACAGGGGGTAGACACCATATATTTT
abundance: .
j_gene: TRBJ1-3
v_gene: TRBV7-8
d_gene: TRBD1

CDR3aa: CASSYSSGTGDTEAFF
CDR3nt: TGTGCCAGCAGTTACTCATCTGGAACAGGGGACACTGAAGCTTTCTTT
abundance: .
j_gene: TRBJ1-1
v_gene: TRBV6-2/TRBV6-3
d_gene: TRBD1

CDR3aa: CASSGQKSNSPLHF
CDR3nt: TGTGCCAGCAGCGGACAGAAGAGTAATTCACCCCTCCACTTT
abundance: .
j_gene: TRBJ1-6
v_gene: TRBV6-2/TRBV6-3
d_gene: .

CDR3aa: CASTWRGANYGYTF
CDR3nt: TGTGCCAGCACATGGCGGGGCGCTAACTATGGCTACACCTTC
abundance: .
j_gene: TRBJ1-2
v_gene: TRBV19
d_gene: .

CDR3aa: CASSLRQGNQPQHF
CDR3nt: TGTGCCAGCAGCTTGAGGCAGGGAAATCAACCCCAGCATTTT
abundance: .
j_gene: TRBJ1-5
v_gene: TRBV5-6
d_gene: .

CDR3aa: CASSSMTGDDNNEQFF
CDR3nt: TGTGCCAGCAGCTCAATGACAGGAGACGACAACAATGAGCAGTTCTTC
abundance: few
j_gene: TRBJ2-1
v_gene: TRBV5-6
d_gene: .

CDR3aa: CASSFTGTGGQETQYF
CDR3nt: TGTGCCAGCAGCTTTACCGGGACAGGGGGCCAAGAGACCCAGTACTTC
abundance: .
j_gene: TRBJ2-5
v_gene: TRBV7-8
d_gene: TRBD1

CDR3aa: CASSLKRGEKLFF
CDR3nt: TGTGCCAGCAGCTTAAAGCGGGGTGAAAAACTGTTTTTT
abundance: .
j_gene: TRBJ1-4
v_gene: TRBV7-2
d_gene: .

CDR3aa: CATSSFFRGSGEKLFF
CDR3nt: TGTGCCACCAGCAGCTTCTTCCGGGGGTCAGGGGAAAAACTGTTTTTT
abundance: .
j_gene: TRBJ1-4
v_gene: TRBV15
d_gene: .

CDR3aa: CACTGWTNEKLFF
CDR3nt: TGTGCCTGTACAGGGTGGACTAATGAAAAACTGTTTTTT
abundance: .
j_gene: TRBJ1-4
v_gene: TRBV30
d_gene: .

CDR3aa: CASSQGTGNYGYTF
CDR3nt: TGCGCCAGCAGCCAGGGGACAGGGAACTATGGCTACACCTTC
abundance: .
j_gene: TRBJ1-2
v_gene: TRBV4-1
d_gene: TRBD1

CDR3aa: CASSDPGLYNSPLHF
CDR3nt: TGTGCCAGCAGTGATCCGGGACTCTATAATTCACCCCTCCACTTT
abundance: .
j_gene: TRBJ1-6
v_gene: TRBV2
d_gene: .

CDR3aa: CASSPQDTQYF
CDR3nt: TGTGCCAGCTCACCCCAAGATACGCAGTATTTT
abundance: .
j_gene: TRBJ2-3
v_gene: TRBV18
d_gene: .

CDR3aa: CSANTGSEQYF
CDR3nt: TGCAGTGCGAACACAGGGTCGGAGCAGTACTTC
abundance: .
j_gene: TRBJ2-7
v_gene: TRBV20-1
d_gene: .